This entry lists 23 T cell receptor beta chains sequenced from one sample in a study of immune evolution from preneoplasia to lung adenocarcinoma. Method: immunoSEQ multiplex PCR; TCRdb's copy keeps in-frame clones and lacks some. The repertoire consists of about 6,000 clones, with 75% to 90% occurring once and the leading ten covering 2.5% to 3%. The sample taken for sequencing was FFPE lung adenocarcinoma in situ tissue. Every receptor here comes from a donor at least 70 years old with lung adenocarcinoma.

The chain's CDR3 is CASSLGLAEYEQYF. In nucleotides, the CDR3 is TGTGCCAGCAGCTTGGGACTAGCGGAGTACGAGCAGTACTTC. The chain carries TRBV7-8 and TRBJ2-7, with 11 positions matching TRBD2. The CDR3 runs to 14 residues. Trimming at V came to 3 bases and at J to 4 bases, leaving 2 bases not matched to a gene. Germline values: CDR1 SGHVS, CDR2 FQNEAQ.

This clone was seen just once. V gene TRBV29-1 combines with J gene TRBJ2-3; D remains unclear. V lost 4 bases and J 0 bases, leaving 11 bases between the germline ends. This CDR3 region has 14 residues. CDR1 is SQVTM and CDR2 is ANQGSEA in the germline V gene. CDR3 DNA sequence: TGCAGCGTTGGTCTCCAATCTAGCACAGATACGCAGTATTTT. This gives the protein CSVGLQSSTDTQYF.

This chain connects TRBV19 to TRBJ2-7, with D unclear. Trimming took off 3 bases at V and 0 bases at J, with 3 bases between the two ends. The CDR3 consists of 12 residues. CDR1 is LNHDA, CDR2 SQIVND, per germline (reference sequence). The CDR3 loop reads CASSMDSYEQYF. DNA for the CDR3: TGTGCCAGTAGTATGGACTCCTACGAGCAGTACTTC.

This sequence joins TRBV5-4 and TRBJ1-4, with 8 bases identical to TRBD1. Trimming cost V 4 bases and J 7 bases; bases outside gene matches: 9. The CDR3 runs 15 residues. Germline CDR1 reads SGHNT; CDR2 reads YYREEE (reference sequence). The CDR3 DNA sequence: TGTGCCAGCAGCCCAGGTACGGACAGGGCTGAAAAACTGTTTTTT. This translates into CASSPGTDRAEKLFF.

The genes are TRBV7-9 and TRBJ1-1, with D uncertain. The CDR3 runs to 13 residues. Germline CDR1 is SEHNR and CDR2 is FQNEAQ (reference sequence). Between the trimmed V and J ends, which lost 8 bases and 2 bases, there was a span of 12 bases. The CDR3 DNA is TGTGCCAGCCTCGGACCGCTAAACACTGAAGCTTTCTTT. Translation gives CASLGPLNTEAFF.

The CDR3 DNA reads as TGTGCCAGCAGCTTAGTGGGATCCTACAATGAGCAGTTCTTC. It specifies CASSLVGSYNEQFF. The rearrangement uses TRBV7-9 and TRBJ2-1; D not certain. Germline-derived CDR1 and CDR2 are SEHNR and FQNEAQ (reference sequence). Trimming cost V 1 base and J 1 base, with 5 bases left between them. This CDR3 has 14 residues.

V gene TRBV15 combines with J gene TRBJ1-5; perhaps TRBD1 as D (5 bases). The germline V gene encodes CDR1 LNHNV and CDR2 YYDKDF (reference sequence). CDR3 length: 14 residues. V lost 4 bases, J lost 4 bases, and 11 bases lay in between. CDR3 sequence (DNA): TGTGCCACCAGCAAAGGGGATTCGAATCAGCCCCAGCATTTT. Its protein is CATSKGDSNQPQHF. Together with reference TRBV15 and TRBJ1-5, the CDR3 gives the full variable domain: DAMVIQNPRYQVTQFGKPVTLSCSQTLNHNVMYWYQQKSSQAPKLLFHYYDKDFNNEADTPDNFQSRRPNTSFCFLDIRSPGLGDTAMYLCATSKGDSNQPQHFGDGTRLSIL.

J is TRBJ2-5 and V is TRBV5-1; D gene unclear. The CDR3 extends over 13 amino acids. Deletions cut 6 bases from V and 2 bases from J, with 11 bases between. The germline CDR1 and CDR2 sequences are SGHRS and YFSETQ. CDR3 sequence: CASTSYGQETQYF. CDR3 coding DNA: TGCGCCAGCACCTCCTACGGGCAAGAGACCCAGTACTTC. The variable domain in full, completed from reference TRBV5-1 and TRBJ2-5, reads KAGVTQTPRYLIKTRGQQVTLSCSPISGHRSVSWYQQTPGQGLQFLFEYFSETQRNKGNFPGRFSGRQFSNSRSEMNVSTLELGDSALYLCASTSYGQETQYFGPGTRLLVL.

The genes are TRBV7-3 and TRBJ2-3; D possibly matches TRBD1 or TRBD2 (6 bases each). The CDR3 runs to 15 residues. Germline V lookup: CDR1 SGHTA, CDR2 FQGTGA. The V gene lost 5 bases and the J gene lost 2 bases, with 14 bases spanning the gap. The CDR3 reads CASSPQAGHTDTQYF. As DNA, the CDR3 is TGTGCCAGCAGCCCTCAGGCGGGACACACAGATACGCAGTATTTT.

This clone was picked up one time. CDR3 DNA sequence: TGTGCCAGCAGCTCCACACCGACAGGGCGTGGTGGAAACACCATATATTTT. Translating it yields CASSSTPTGRGGNTIYF. V is TRBV5-5 and J is TRBJ1-3; 7 bases fit TRBD1. In germline, CDR1 is SGHKS, CDR2 YYEKEE (reference sequence). The V and J ends lost 3 bases and 3 bases, in that order; junction bases with no gene match: 12. The CDR3 covers 17 residues.

V usage is TRBV5-5 and J usage is TRBJ2-2; the D is unclear. V dropped 2 bases and J dropped 6 bases, with 14 bases sitting between them. The CDR3 runs 15 residues. Germline V gene sequence: CDR1 SGHKS, CDR2 YYEKEE (reference sequence). Here the CDR3 DNA reads TGTGCCAGCAGCTTATGGGTTAGGTCCCCCGGGGAGCTGTTTTTT. Translated, it gives CASSLWVRSPGELFF.

This clone was seen a few times. The chain carries TRBV4-2 and TRBJ2-7, with D possibly being TRBD2 (6 bases). Germline V gene sequence: CDR1 LGHNA, CDR2 YNFKEQ. The CDR3 loop spans 15 amino acids. V gave up 3 bases and J gave up 1 base, with 13 bases separating them. The DNA for the CDR3 is TGTGCCAGCAGCCACGGACGGGAGAGTTCCTACGAGCAGTACTTC. This translates into CASSHGRESSYEQYF.

The rearrangement joins TRBV10-3 to TRBJ2-5; 7 positions agree with TRBD1. Trimming cost V 10 bases and J 5 bases; bases outside gene matches: 1. The CDR3 contains 10 residues. Germline CDR1 reads ENHRY; CDR2 reads SYGVKD. The CDR3 loop reads CATRGETQYF. CDR3 nucleotide sequence: TGTGCCACCAGGGGGGAGACCCAGTACTTC.

V usage is TRBV19 and J usage is TRBJ1-1; D is ambiguous. The CDR3 consists of 12 residues. In germline, CDR1 is LNHDA, CDR2 SQIVND (reference sequence). V dropped 8 bases and J dropped 10 bases, with 17 bases sitting between them. The CDR3 coding sequence is TGTGCCAGTCATGCCGCGGGTTCGGGAGCTTTCTTT. It translates to CASHAAGSGAFF.

The chain is built from TRBV7-9 and TRBJ1-2; D is possibly TRBD1 (6 bases). The V gene lost 1 base and the J gene lost 6 bases, with 12 bases spanning the gap. The CDR3 is 14 residues long. Germline lookup yields CDR1 SEHNR and CDR2 FQNEAQ (reference sequence). The CDR3 region has the DNA TGTGCCAGCAGCTTAGTGGGGGGCCAAAATGGCTACACCTTC. Translating it yields CASSLVGGQNGYTF.

The chain has TRBV2 and TRBJ2-2; weak D call: TRBD1 (5 bases). Trimming removed 7 bases from V and 5 bases from J, with 11 bases in between. CDR3 length equals 13 residues. Looked up from germline, CDR1 is SNHLY and CDR2 is FYNNEI. CDR3 loop: CASTGPGTGELFF. CDR3 DNA: TGTGCCAGCACAGGACCAGGGACCGGGGAGCTGTTTTTT. The variable domain in full, with the rest retrieved from reference TRBV2 and TRBJ2-2, is EPEVTQTPSHQVTQMGQEVILRCVPISNHLYFYWYRQILGQKVEFLVSFYNNEISEKSEIFDDQFSVERPDGSNFTLKIRSTKLEDSAMYFCASTGPGTGELFFGEGSRLTVL.

The J gene is TRBJ2-7, the V gene TRBV5-1; tentatively, D is TRBD1 or TRBD2 (6 bases each). Germline V lookup: CDR1 SGHRS, CDR2 YFSETQ. The V end was cut by 4 bases, the J end by 5 bases, with 19 bases between. This CDR3 is 15 amino acids long. As DNA, the CDR3 is TGCGCCAGCAGCCATAGGGGGGCAGGGAGGAACGAGCAGTACTTC. Protein: CASSHRGAGRNEQYF.

The rearrangement joins TRBV2 to TRBJ1-5, with D possibly matching TRBD1 (6 bases). CDR1 SNHLY and CDR2 FYNNEI come from the germline V gene. CDR3 length: 15 amino acids. Trimming stripped 6 bases from V and 1 base from J, with 13 bases between. CDR3 bases: TGTGCCAGCAGACAGGGCAGATGGAGCAATCAGCCCCAGCATTTT. Translated, it gives CASRQGRWSNQPQHF.

The sample holds a few counts of this clone. V is TRBV27 and J is TRBJ2-1, with D tentatively TRBD1 (6 bases). Germline V lookup: CDR1 MNHEY, CDR2 SMNVEV (reference sequence). The CDR3 is 15 amino acids. The V end was cut by 3 bases, the J end by 0 bases, with 9 bases between. For the CDR3, the DNA is TGTGCCAGCAGTTTCCCGGACAGCTCCTACAATGAGCAGTTCTTC. Its translation is CASSFPDSSYNEQFF.

This clone was counted between two and nine times. Other nucleotide sequences from this sample produce the same CDR3. J is TRBJ2-3 and V is TRBV11-3; TRBD1 matches at 8 bases. The germline gives CDR1 SGHNT, CDR2 YENEEA. The CDR3 is 15 amino acids. The trim removed 2 bases at V and 0 bases at J, leaving 1 base unmatched. The CDR3 protein is CASSLRTGSTDTQYF. The CDR3 region has the DNA TGTGCCAGCAGCTTACGGACAGGGAGCACAGATACGCAGTATTTT.

In this sample, this clone is medium-sized. This chain connects TRBV6-6 to TRBJ2-7, with D possibly being TRBD1 (7 bases). CDR1 is MNHNY and CDR2 is SVGAGI in the germline V gene (reference sequence). The CDR3 covers 13 residues. Trimming took off 6 bases at V and 6 bases at J, with 15 bases between the two ends. This chain's CDR3 is CASSHQGGAEQYF. CDR3 sequence (DNA): TGTGCCAGCAGCCACCAGGGGGGTGCCGAGCAGTACTTC.

The chain links TRBV7-2 to TRBJ1-1; no reliable D call. Germline values: CDR1 SGHTA, CDR2 FQGNSA. The CDR3 is 16 amino acids. V gave up 6 bases and J gave up 1 base, with 18 bases separating them. The DNA for the CDR3 is TGTGCCAGCAGTCCCACCTGGAGGGTGACGAACACTGAAGCTTTCTTT. This codes for CASSPTWRVTNTEAFF.

V gene TRBV7-8 combines with J gene TRBJ2-7; 9 bases line up with TRBD1. The CDR3 sequence is 15 residues long. Trimming cost V 3 bases and J 4 bases; bases outside gene matches: 7. The germline V gene has CDR1 SGHVS and CDR2 FQNEAQ. Written as DNA, the CDR3 is TGTGCCAGCAGCTTCCGGACAGGGGTAACATACGAGCAGTACTTC. Its protein product is CASSFRTGVTYEQYF.